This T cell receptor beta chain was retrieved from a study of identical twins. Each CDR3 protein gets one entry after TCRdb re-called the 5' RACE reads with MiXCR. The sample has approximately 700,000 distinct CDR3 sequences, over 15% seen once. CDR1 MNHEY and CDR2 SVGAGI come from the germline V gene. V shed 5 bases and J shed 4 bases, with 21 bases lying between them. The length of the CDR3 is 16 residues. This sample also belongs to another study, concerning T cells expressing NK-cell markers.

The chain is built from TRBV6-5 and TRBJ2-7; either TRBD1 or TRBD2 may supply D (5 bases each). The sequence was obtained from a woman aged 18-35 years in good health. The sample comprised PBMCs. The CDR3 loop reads CASSLQPSGAGYEQYF. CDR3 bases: TGTGCCAGCAGTCTACAACCCTCCGGGGCAGGGTACGAGCAGTACTTC.